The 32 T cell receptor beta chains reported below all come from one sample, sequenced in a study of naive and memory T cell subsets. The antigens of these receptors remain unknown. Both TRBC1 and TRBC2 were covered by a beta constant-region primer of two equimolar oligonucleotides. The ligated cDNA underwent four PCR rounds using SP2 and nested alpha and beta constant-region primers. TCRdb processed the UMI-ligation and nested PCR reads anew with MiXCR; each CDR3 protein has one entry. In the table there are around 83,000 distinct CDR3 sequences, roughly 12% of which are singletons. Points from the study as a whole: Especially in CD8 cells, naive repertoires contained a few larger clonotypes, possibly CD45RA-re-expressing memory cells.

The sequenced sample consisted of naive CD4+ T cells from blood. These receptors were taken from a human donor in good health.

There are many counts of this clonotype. The CDR3 bases are TGTGCCAGCAGGTTTAATGTCGGAGAGGTGGGCTATGGCTACACCTTC. Protein sequence: CASRFNVGEVGYGYTF. This rearrangement joins TRBV6-6 to TRBJ1-2; D ambiguous. V dropped 6 bases and J dropped 4 bases, with 21 bases sitting between them. Germline CDR1 reads MNHNY; CDR2 reads SVGAGI (reference sequence). There are 16 residues in the CDR3.

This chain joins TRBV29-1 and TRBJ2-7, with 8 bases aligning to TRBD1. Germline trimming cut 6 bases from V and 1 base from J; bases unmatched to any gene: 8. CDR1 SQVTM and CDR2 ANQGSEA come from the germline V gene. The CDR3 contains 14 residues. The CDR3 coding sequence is TGCAGCGTGCAAGGGACAGGAAAGTCCTACGAGCAGTACTTC. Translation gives CSVQGTGKSYEQYF.

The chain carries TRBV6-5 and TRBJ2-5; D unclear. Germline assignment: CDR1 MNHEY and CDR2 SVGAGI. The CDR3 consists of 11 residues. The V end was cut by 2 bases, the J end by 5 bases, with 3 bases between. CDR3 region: CASSYAETQYF. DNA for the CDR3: TGTGCCAGCAGTTACGCGGAGACCCAGTACTTC.

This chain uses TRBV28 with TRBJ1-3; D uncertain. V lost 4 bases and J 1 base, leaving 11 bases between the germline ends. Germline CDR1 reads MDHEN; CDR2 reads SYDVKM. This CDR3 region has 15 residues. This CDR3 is CASSYATASGNTIYF. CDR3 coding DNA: TGTGCCAGCAGTTACGCGACCGCTTCTGGAAACACCATATATTTT.

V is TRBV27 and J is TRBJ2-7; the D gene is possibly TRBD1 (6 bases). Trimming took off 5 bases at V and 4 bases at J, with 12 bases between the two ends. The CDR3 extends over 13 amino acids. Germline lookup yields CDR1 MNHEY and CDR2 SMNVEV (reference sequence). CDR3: CASSRSGAYEQYF. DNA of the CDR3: TGTGCCAGCAGTAGGTCAGGGGCTTACGAGCAGTACTTC.

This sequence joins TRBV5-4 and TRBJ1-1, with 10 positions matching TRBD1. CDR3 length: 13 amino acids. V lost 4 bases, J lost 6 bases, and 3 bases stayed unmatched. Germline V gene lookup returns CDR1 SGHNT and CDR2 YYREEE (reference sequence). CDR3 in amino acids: CASSQGQGPEAFF. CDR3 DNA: TGTGCCAGCAGCCAGGGACAGGGGCCTGAAGCTTTCTTT.

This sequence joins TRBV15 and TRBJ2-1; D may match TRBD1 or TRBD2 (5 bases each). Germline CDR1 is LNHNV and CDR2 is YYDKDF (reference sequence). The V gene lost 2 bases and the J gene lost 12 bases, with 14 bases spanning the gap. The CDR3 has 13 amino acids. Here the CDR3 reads CATSRLVGTMQFF. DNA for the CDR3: TGTGCCACCAGCAGACTCGTGGGGACGATGCAGTTCTTC.

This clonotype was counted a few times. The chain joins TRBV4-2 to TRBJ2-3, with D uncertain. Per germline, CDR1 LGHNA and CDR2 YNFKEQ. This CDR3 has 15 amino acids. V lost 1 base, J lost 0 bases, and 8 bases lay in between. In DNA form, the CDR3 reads TGTGCCAGCAGCCAAGGGGGTACTAGCACAGATACGCAGTATTTT. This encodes CASSQGGTSTDTQYF.

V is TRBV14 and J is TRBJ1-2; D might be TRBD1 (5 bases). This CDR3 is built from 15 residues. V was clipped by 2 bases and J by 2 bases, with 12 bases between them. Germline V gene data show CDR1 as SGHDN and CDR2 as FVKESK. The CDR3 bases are TGTGCCAGCAGCCAACAGGGCTCCTTAAACTATGGCTACACCTTC. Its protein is CASSQQGSLNYGYTF.

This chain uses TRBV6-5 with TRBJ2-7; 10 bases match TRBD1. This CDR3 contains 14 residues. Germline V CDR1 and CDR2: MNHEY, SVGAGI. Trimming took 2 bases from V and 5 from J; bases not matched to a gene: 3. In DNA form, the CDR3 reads TGTGCCAGCAGTTACGGGACAGGGGTTAACGAGCAGTACTTC. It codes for CASSYGTGVNEQYF.

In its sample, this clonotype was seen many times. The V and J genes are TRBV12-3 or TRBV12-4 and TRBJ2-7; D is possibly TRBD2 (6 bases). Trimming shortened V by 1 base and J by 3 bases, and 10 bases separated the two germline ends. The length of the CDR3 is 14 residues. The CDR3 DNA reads TGTGCCAGCAGTTTAGTTCTAGCGAGCTACGAGCAGTACTTC. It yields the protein CASSLVLASYEQYF.

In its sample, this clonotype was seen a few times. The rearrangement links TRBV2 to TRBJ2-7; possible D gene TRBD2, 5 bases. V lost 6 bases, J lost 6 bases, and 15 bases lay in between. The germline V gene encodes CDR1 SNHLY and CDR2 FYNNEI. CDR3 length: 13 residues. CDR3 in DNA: TGTGCCAGCAGGCCGAGCTCGAGCGGCGAGCAGTACTTC. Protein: CASRPSSSGEQYF.

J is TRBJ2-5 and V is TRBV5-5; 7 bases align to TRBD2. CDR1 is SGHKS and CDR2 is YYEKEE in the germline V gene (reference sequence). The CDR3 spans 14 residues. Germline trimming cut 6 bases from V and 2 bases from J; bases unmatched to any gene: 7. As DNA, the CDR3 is TGTGCCAGCACCAGCTTACTAGCGCAAGAGACCCAGTACTTC. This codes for CASTSLLAQETQYF.

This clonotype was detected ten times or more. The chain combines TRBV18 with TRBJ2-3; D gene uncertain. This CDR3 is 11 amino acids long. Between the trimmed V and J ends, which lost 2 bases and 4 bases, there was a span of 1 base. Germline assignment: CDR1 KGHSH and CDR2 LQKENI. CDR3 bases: TGTGCCAGCTCACCATCAGATACGCAGTATTTT. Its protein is CASSPSDTQYF.

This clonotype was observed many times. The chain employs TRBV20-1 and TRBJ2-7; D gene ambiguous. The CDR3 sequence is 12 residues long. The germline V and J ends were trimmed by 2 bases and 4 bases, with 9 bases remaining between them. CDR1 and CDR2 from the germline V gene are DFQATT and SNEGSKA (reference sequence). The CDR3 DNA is TGCAGTGCTAGATACCCAGAATACGAGCAGTACTTC. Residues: CSARYPEYEQYF.

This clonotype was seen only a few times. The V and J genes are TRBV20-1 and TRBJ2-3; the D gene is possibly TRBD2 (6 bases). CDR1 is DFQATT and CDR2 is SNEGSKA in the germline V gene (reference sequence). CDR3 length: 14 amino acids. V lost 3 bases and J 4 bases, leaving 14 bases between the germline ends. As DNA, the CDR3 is TGCAGTGCTAGGGTAGCCGGGGGAGCAGATACGCAGTATTTT. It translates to CSARVAGGADTQYF.

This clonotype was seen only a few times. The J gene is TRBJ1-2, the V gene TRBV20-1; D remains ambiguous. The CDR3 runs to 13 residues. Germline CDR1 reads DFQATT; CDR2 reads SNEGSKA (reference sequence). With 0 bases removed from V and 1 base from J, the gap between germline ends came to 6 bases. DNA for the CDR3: TGCAGTGCTAGAGAAGGAAGTAACTATGGCTACACCTTC. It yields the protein CSAREGSNYGYTF.

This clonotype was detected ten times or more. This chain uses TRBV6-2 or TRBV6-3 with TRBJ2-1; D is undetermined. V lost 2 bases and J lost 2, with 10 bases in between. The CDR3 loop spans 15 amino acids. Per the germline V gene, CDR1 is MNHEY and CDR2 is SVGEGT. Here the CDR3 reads CASSYLGPPYNEQFF. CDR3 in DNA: TGTGCCAGCAGTTACCTAGGACCCCCCTACAATGAGCAGTTCTTC.

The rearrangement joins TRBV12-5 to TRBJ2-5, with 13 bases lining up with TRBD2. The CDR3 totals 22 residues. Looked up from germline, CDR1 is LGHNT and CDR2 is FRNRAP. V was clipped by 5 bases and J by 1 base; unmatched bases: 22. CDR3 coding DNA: TGTGCTAGTGGTCCGACCCCCGCGAAGACTAGCGGGAGGCCCCCCCCCCAAGAGACCCAGTACTTC. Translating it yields CASGPTPAKTSGRPPPQETQYF.

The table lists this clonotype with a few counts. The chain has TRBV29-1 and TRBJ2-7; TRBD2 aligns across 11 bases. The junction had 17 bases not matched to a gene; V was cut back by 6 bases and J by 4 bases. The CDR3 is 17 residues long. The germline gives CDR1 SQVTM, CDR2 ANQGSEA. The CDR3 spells CSVGGRQTSGASYEQYF. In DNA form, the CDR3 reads TGCAGCGTCGGAGGGCGCCAGACTAGCGGGGCGTCTTACGAGCAGTACTTC.

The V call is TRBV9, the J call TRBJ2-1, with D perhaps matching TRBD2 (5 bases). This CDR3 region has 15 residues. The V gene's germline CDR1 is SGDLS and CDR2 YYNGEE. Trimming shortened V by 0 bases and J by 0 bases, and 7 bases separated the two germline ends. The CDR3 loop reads CASSVGLASYNEQFF. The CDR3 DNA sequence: TGTGCCAGCAGCGTAGGGCTAGCCTCCTACAATGAGCAGTTCTTC.

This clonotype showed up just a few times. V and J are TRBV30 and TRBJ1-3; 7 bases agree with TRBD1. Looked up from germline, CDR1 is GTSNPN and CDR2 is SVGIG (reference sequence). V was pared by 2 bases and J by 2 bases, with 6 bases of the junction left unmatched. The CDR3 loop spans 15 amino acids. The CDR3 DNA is TGTGCCTGGAGTTCCGGGGGACAGCCTGGAAACACCATATATTTT. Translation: CAWSSGGQPGNTIYF.

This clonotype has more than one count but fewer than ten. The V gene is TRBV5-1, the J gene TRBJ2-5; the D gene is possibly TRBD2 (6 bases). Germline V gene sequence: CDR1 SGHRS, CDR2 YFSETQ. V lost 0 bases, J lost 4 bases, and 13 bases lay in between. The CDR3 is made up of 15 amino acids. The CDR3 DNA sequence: TGCGCCAGCAGCTTGGGTCGGGCGGAGGGAGAGACCCAGTACTTC. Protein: CASSLGRAEGETQYF.

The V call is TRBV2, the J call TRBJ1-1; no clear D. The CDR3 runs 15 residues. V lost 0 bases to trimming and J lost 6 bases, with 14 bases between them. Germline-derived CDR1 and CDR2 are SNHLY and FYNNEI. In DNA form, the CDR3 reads TGTGCCAGCAGTGAAGCGCGAGGCAGGCAAGCTGAAGCTTTCTTT. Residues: CASSEARGRQAEAFF.

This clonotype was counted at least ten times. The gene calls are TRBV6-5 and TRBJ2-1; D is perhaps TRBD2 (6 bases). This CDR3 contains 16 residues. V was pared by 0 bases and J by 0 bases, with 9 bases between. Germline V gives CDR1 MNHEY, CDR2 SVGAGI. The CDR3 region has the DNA TGTGCCAGCAGTTACTCGAAACTAGCCTCCTACAATGAGCAGTTCTTC. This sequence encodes CASSYSKLASYNEQFF.

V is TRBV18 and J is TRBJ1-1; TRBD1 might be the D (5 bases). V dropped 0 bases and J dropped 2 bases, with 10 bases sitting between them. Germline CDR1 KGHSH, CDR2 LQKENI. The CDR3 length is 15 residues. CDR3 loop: CASSPPAGTNTEAFF. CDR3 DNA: TGTGCCAGCTCACCACCGGCCGGGACCAACACTGAAGCTTTCTTT.

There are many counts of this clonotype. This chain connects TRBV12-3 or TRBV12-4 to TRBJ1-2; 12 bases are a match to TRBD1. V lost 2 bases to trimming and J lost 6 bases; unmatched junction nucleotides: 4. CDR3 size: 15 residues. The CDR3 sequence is CASSLRDRGRDGYTF. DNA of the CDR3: TGTGCCAGCAGTTTACGGGACAGGGGGCGAGATGGCTACACCTTC.

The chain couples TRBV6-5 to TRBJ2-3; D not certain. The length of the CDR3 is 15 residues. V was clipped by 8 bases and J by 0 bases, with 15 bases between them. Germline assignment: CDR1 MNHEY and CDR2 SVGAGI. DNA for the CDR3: TGTGCCAGCGTCAGGACCCTCACTAGCACAGATACGCAGTATTTT. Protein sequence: CASVRTLTSTDTQYF.

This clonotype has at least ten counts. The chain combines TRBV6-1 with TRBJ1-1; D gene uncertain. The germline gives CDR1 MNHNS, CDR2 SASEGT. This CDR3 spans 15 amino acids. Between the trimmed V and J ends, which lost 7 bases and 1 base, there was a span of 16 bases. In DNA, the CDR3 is TGTGCCAGCATTCTAAAGTTGTACTCGAACACTGAAGCTTTCTTT. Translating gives CASILKLYSNTEAFF.

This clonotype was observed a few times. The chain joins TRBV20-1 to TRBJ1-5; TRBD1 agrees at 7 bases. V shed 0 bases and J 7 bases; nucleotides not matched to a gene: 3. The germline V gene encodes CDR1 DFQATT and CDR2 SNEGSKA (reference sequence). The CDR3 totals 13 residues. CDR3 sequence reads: CSAREGGTQPQHF. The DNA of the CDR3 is TGCAGTGCTAGAGAAGGGGGCACACAGCCCCAGCATTTT.

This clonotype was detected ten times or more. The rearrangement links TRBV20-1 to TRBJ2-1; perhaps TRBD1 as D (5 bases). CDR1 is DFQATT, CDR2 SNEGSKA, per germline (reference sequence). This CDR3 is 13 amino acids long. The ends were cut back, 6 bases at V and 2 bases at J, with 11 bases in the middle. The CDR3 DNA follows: TGCAGTGCCCCATCGACAGCCTACAATGAGCAGTTCTTC. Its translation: CSAPSTAYNEQFF.

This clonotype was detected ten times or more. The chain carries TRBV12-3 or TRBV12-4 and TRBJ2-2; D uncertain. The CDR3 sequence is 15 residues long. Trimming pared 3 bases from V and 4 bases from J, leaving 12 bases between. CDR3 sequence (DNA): TGTGCCAGCAGTTTGGGAACAGCACTCACCGGGGAGCTGTTTTTT. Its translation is CASSLGTALTGELFF.